In its sample, the clone carrying this T cell receptor (beta chain) was seen a few times. Its target is not known. These data come from a study of beta chain features in type 1 diabetes. Study results and limitations: Patients with type 1 diabetes carried fewer insertions and had more deletions at their VDJ junctions. A moderate, significant TCRB CDR3 shortening appeared in type 1 diabetes across four CD4+ subsets.

The investigators reverse transcribed all of the isolated RNA, so they sequenced expressed TCRB transcripts. Method: immunoSEQ multiplex PCR; TCRdb's copy keeps in-frame clones and lacks some. The repertoire includes 300,000 to 350,000 clones, roughly a tenth of them detected once, and around 1% sits in the top ten. There was one heparinised blood draw per donor, averaging approximately 120 mL. Cell sorting via CD45RO/CCR7/CD25/CD127/CD95/CD27 was performed to obtain CD4+ naive, central memory, regulatory and stem cell-like memory cells. The receptor comes from a man aged 25-45 years with type 1 diabetes. What was sequenced was central memory CD4+ T cells from blood.

CDR3: CASSPRAHRGLDSPLHF. The DNA for the CDR3 is TGTGCCAGCAGCCCGAGAGCGCACAGGGGCCTAGATTCACCCCTCCACTTT. The V gene is TRBV5-5, the J gene TRBJ1-6, with 7 bases fitting TRBD1. CDR3 length: 17 amino acids. The V gene's germline CDR1 is SGHKS and CDR2 YYEKEE (reference sequence). V lost 4 bases and J lost 8; bases outside the gene matches: 15.